What follows describes a single T cell receptor beta chain. Its antigen remains unknown. This specimen belongs to a study of OX40 agonist ivuxolimab in advanced cancers. Sequencing was performed with immunoSEQ multiplex PCR; in TCRdb, only in-frame clones are kept and a portion is missing. The sample includes approximately 60,000 clones, roughly 84% of them seen just once. Study-wide results and limits: No determination was made of the antigen specificity of the expanded peripheral T cells.

The germline gives CDR1 MNHNS, CDR2 SASEGT. CDR3 length equals 15 residues. With 3 bases clipped from V and 4 bases from J, the junction kept 2 bases outside the gene matches. Sample: CD4+ or CD8+ T cells sorted from blood, taken in a trial of the OX40 agonist ivuxolimab. The receptor's source is an adult with an advanced solid tumor such as melanoma, head and neck, liver or kidney cancer. The chain has TRBV6-1 and TRBJ2-5, with TRBD2 identical over 13 bases. The DNA of the CDR3 is TGTGCCAGCAGTGAGAGACTAGCGGGAGGAGAGACCCAGTACTTC. This sequence encodes CASSERLAGGETQYF.